This T cell receptor beta chain was identified during a study of technical replicates of blood from a few donors. This CDR3 has 13 residues. V was trimmed by 2 bases and J by 10 bases, leaving 13 bases between them. The germline V gene encodes CDR1 MNHEY and CDR2 SVGAGI. The assay was immunoSEQ multiplex PCR, and TCRdb's table has in-frame clones only and misses some. Here the sample spans around 83,000 clones, roughly 92% being singletons. The sample taken for sequencing was T cells isolated from PBMCs. The chain has TRBV6-5 and TRBJ2-3; D might be TRBD1 (6 bases). The receptor comes from a human donor in good health. CDR3 region: CASSYGPGDPQYF. The CDR3 region has the DNA TGTGCCAGCAGTTACGGTCCAGGGGATCCGCAGTATTTT.